The TCR beta chain under discussion was sequenced for a study of T-cell memory formation after mild COVID-19. The CDR3 extends over 16 amino acids. Germline values: CDR1 LGHDT, CDR2 YNNKEL (reference sequence). Trimming left V 6 bases short and J 0 bases short, with 14 bases between. Study-wide points: Whereas later expanders leaned CD4+, clones contracting day 15 to 85 showed a balanced CD4/CD8 makeup.

The table lists this clonotype with many counts. What it binds is unknown. TCRdb ran MiXCR on the 5' RACE reads and lists one entry per CDR3 protein. The sample records more than 350,000 distinct CDR3 sequences, 16% being singletons. This sequence joins TRBV3-1 and TRBJ2-2; D gene uncertain. The sequence was obtained from a man younger than 35 who had mild COVID-19 (a few samples of this study predate the infection). Cell type and time point are not known. Material for sequencing was PBMCs or a T cell subset sorted from them (not recorded which). CDR3 sequence reads: CASSPTVSTNTGELFF. CDR3 nucleotides: TGTGCCAGCAGTCCGACCGTGTCCACGAACACCGGGGAGCTGTTTTTT.